The 2 T cell receptor beta chains listed next were all sequenced from one sample in a study of T cell repertoires in cytomegalovirus infection. TCRdb used MiXCR to reprocess the reads, holding one entry per CDR3 protein. The sample includes about 740,000 distinct CDR3 sequences, 35% to 40% seen only once; the top ten take around 2.8%. Material: PBMCs. Receptor source: a human donor in good health (CMV status not recorded). Some clones in this sample may be carry-over from other donors' samples.

The chain couples TRBV29-1 to TRBJ2-5; TRBD2 matches at 10 bases. V lost 7 bases and J lost 2; bases outside the gene matches: 4. From germline, CDR1 is SQVTM and CDR2 ANQGSEA. The CDR3 totals 13 residues. This CDR3 reads CSALSGGQETQYF. For the CDR3, the DNA is TGCAGCGCCCTTAGCGGGGGGCAAGAGACCCAGTACTTC.

CDR3 DNA sequence: TGTGCCAGCAGATCCCCCCGGGACGGGCTTTTGGAAGCTTTCTTT. Protein: CASRSPRDGLLEAFF. The chain combines TRBV12-3 or TRBV12-4 with TRBJ1-1, with TRBD1 as a possible D gene (5 bases). Trimming pared 6 bases from V and 8 bases from J, leaving 22 bases between. The CDR3 is made up of 15 amino acids.